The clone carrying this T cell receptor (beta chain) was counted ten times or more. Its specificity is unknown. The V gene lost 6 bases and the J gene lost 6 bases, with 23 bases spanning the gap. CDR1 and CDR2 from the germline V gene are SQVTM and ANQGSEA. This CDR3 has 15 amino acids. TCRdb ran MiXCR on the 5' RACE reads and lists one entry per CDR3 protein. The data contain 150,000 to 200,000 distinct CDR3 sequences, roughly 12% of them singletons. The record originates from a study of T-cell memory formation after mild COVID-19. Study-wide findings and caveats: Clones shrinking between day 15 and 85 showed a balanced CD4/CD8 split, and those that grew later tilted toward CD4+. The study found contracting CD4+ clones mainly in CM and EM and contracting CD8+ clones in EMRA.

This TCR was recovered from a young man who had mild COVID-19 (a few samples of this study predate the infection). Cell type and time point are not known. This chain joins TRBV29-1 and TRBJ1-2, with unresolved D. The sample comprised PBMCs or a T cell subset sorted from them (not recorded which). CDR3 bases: TGCAGCGTCTCCCGGCCCAACGTTATAACGGATGGCTACACCTTC. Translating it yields CSVSRPNVITDGYTF.